The rows below give T cell receptor beta chains drawn from one sample of a study of cytomegalovirus exposure and HLA in healthy donors. The table came from immunoSEQ multiplex PCR; TCRdb's copy has only in-frame clones and leaves some out. The table shows 200,000 or so clones, with about 72% occurring only once. Source material: PBMCs. The receptors were sampled from a male donor in good health and CMV-seronegative. Both conserved end residues are part of each CDR3. D genes are given only for firm matches. Where a row states a size, it is once, few, many or the class of an expanded clone; other rows omit it.

v_gene: TRBV7-9; j_gene: TRBJ1-1; abundance: once; len: 14; d_gene: TRBD1; CDR3aa: CASSWTGWGTEAFF; CDR3nt: TGTGCCAGCAGCTGGACAGGGTGGGGCACTGAAGCTTTCTTT
v_gene: TRBV4-2; j_gene: TRBJ2-5; abundance: NA; len: 12; d_gene: NA; CDR3aa: CASSQPLETQYF; CDR3nt: TGTGCCAGCAGCCAACCACTAGAGACCCAGTACTTC
v_gene: TRBV9; j_gene: TRBJ1-1; abundance: NA; len: 13; d_gene: NA; CDR3aa: CASSVVVNTEAFF; CDR3nt: TGTGCCAGCAGCGTAGTCGTAAACACTGAAGCTTTCTTT
v_gene: TRBV7-3; j_gene: TRBJ2-1; abundance: once; len: 14; d_gene: TRBD2; CDR3aa: CASSGRASYNEQFF; CDR3nt: TGTGCCAGCAGTGGGAGGGCTTCTTACAATGAGCAGTTCTTC
v_gene: TRBV6-5; j_gene: TRBJ1-2; abundance: few; len: 15; d_gene: NA; CDR3aa: CASSSQGTPIVSHTF; CDR3nt: TGTGCCAGCAGTTCCCAGGGGACGCCAATTGTATCACACACCTTC
v_gene: TRBV7-9; j_gene: TRBJ2-6; abundance: NA; len: 18; d_gene: NA; CDR3aa: CASSLERGGFSGANVLTF; CDR3nt: TGTGCCAGCAGCTTAGAAAGGGGGGGTTTCTCTGGGGCCAACGTCCTGACTTTC
v_gene: TRBV10-1; j_gene: TRBJ2-1; abundance: NA; len: 19; d_gene: TRBD2; CDR3aa: CASSESRGGGRPSYNEQFF; CDR3nt: TGCGCCAGCAGTGAGTCTAGAGGTGGCGGGAGGCCCTCCTACAATGAGCAGTTCTTC
v_gene: TRBV6-1; j_gene: TRBJ2-5; abundance: NA; len: 14; d_gene: TRBD1; CDR3aa: CASRGTGNQETQYF; CDR3nt: TGTGCCAGCAGGGGGACAGGGAACCAAGAGACCCAGTACTTC
v_gene: TRBV19; j_gene: TRBJ2-5; abundance: NA; len: 16; d_gene: NA; CDR3aa: CASSTTRSDYQETQYF; CDR3nt: TGTGCCAGTAGTACGACTAGATCGGATTACCAAGAGACCCAGTACTTC
v_gene: TRBV19; j_gene: TRBJ1-4; abundance: NA; len: 17; d_gene: NA; CDR3aa: CASSITEALATNEKLFF; CDR3nt: TGTGCCAGTAGTATCACTGAGGCGTTAGCAACTAATGAAAAACTGTTTTTT
v_gene: TRBV9; j_gene: TRBJ1-1; abundance: NA; len: 14; d_gene: NA; CDR3aa: CASSAVQGMTEAFF; CDR3nt: TGTGCCAGCAGCGCCGTGCAGGGAATGACTGAAGCTTTCTTT
v_gene: TRBV7-9; j_gene: TRBJ2-2; abundance: NA; len: 15; d_gene: TRBD2; CDR3aa: CASSLLATNTGELFF; CDR3nt: TGTGCCAGCAGCCTACTAGCGACTAACACCGGGGAGCTGTTTTTT
v_gene: TRBV19; j_gene: TRBJ2-7; abundance: NA; len: 16; d_gene: NA; CDR3aa: CASSRFPRRGACGQYF; CDR3nt: TGTGCCAGTAGTCGTTTTCCTCGGCGGGGAGCGTGCGGGCAGTACTTC
v_gene: TRBV28; j_gene: TRBJ2-7; abundance: NA; len: 14; d_gene: TRBD1; CDR3aa: CASSLWTGGYEQYF; CDR3nt: TGTGCCAGCAGTTTATGGACAGGGGGCTACGAGCAGTACTTC
v_gene: TRBV7-9; j_gene: TRBJ2-5; abundance: NA; len: 16; d_gene: TRBD2; CDR3aa: CASSGRGAGGAETQYF; CDR3nt: TGTGCCAGCAGCGGCCGAGGGGCGGGAGGGGCGGAGACCCAGTACTTC
v_gene: TRBV28; j_gene: TRBJ2-3; abundance: NA; len: 16; d_gene: TRBD2; CDR3aa: CASSQRGLGGTDTQYF; CDR3nt: TGTGCCAGCAGCCAACGTGGACTAGGGGGCACAGATACGCAGTATTTT
v_gene: TRBV7-2; j_gene: TRBJ1-3; abundance: NA; len: 12; d_gene: NA; CDR3aa: CASSPQGNTIYF; CDR3nt: TGTGCCAGCAGCCCCCAAGGAAACACCATATATTTT
v_gene: TRBV6-5; j_gene: TRBJ1-1; abundance: NA; len: 13; d_gene: NA; CDR3aa: CASSSYRNTEAFF; CDR3nt: TGTGCCAGCAGTTCATACAGGAACACTGAAGCTTTCTTT
v_gene: TRBV4-1; j_gene: TRBJ2-3; abundance: NA; len: 15; d_gene: TRBD1; CDR3aa: CASSQTGGNTDTQYF; CDR3nt: TGCGCCAGCAGCCAAACAGGGGGCAACACAGATACGCAGTATTTT
v_gene: TRBV19; j_gene: TRBJ2-7; abundance: once; len: 13; d_gene: NA; CDR3aa: CASSWTATYEQYF; CDR3nt: TGTGCCAGTAGCTGGACAGCAACCTACGAGCAGTACTTC
v_gene: TRBV7-2; j_gene: TRBJ1-2; abundance: NA; len: 14; d_gene: NA; CDR3aa: CASSLVEGFYGYTF; CDR3nt: TGTGCCAGCAGCTTAGTAGAGGGTTTCTATGGCTACACCTTC
v_gene: TRBV5-1; j_gene: TRBJ1-4; abundance: NA; len: 14; d_gene: NA; CDR3aa: CASSSTGIGEKLFF; CDR3nt: TGCGCCAGCAGCTCTACAGGGATAGGCGAAAAACTGTTTTTT
v_gene: TRBV10-2; j_gene: TRBJ2-1; abundance: NA; len: 14; d_gene: NA; CDR3aa: CATNVPLGDNEQFF; CDR3nt: TGCGCCACCAATGTCCCGTTGGGAGACAATGAGCAGTTCTTC
v_gene: TRBV27; j_gene: TRBJ2-7; abundance: NA; len: 16; d_gene: TRBD2; CDR3aa: CASSPGTSGHSYEQYF; CDR3nt: TGTGCCAGCAGTCCAGGGACTAGCGGGCACTCCTACGAGCAGTACTTC
v_gene: TRBV27; j_gene: TRBJ2-7; abundance: NA; len: 13; d_gene: NA; CDR3aa: CASKHSWSDEQYF; CDR3nt: TGTGCCAGCAAACATTCCTGGTCTGACGAGCAGTACTTC
v_gene: TRBV19; j_gene: TRBJ1-1; abundance: NA; len: 12; d_gene: NA; CDR3aa: CASTPWGGPAFF; CDR3nt: TGTGCCAGTACCCCCTGGGGGGGTCCAGCTTTCTTT
v_gene: TRBV4-1; j_gene: TRBJ1-3; abundance: NA; len: 14; d_gene: NA; CDR3aa: CASSQQTAGNTIYF; CDR3nt: TGCGCCAGCAGCCAACAGACAGCTGGAAACACCATATATTTT
v_gene: TRBV27; j_gene: TRBJ2-7; abundance: NA; len: 16; d_gene: TRBD1; CDR3aa: CASSLYPRQGSYEQYF; CDR3nt: TGTGCCAGCAGTTTATACCCAAGACAGGGATCCTACGAGCAGTACTTC
v_gene: TRBV25-1; j_gene: TRBJ2-7; abundance: NA; len: 14; d_gene: NA; CDR3aa: CASSELGSSYEQYF; CDR3nt: TGTGCCAGCAGTGAATTAGGGAGCTCCTACGAGCAGTACTTC
v_gene: TRBV27; j_gene: TRBJ1-2; abundance: NA; len: 15; d_gene: TRBD1; CDR3aa: CASRVGTGTNYGYTF; CDR3nt: TGTGCCAGCAGAGTCGGGACAGGGACGAACTATGGCTACACCTTC
v_gene: TRBV14; j_gene: TRBJ2-1; abundance: NA; len: 13; d_gene: NA; CDR3aa: CASSPELGGEQFF; CDR3nt: TGTGCCAGCAGCCCGGAACTAGGCGGTGAGCAGTTCTTC
v_gene: TRBV6-1; j_gene: TRBJ2-1; abundance: few; len: 16; d_gene: TRBD2; CDR3aa: CASSAPGLAGGYEQFF; CDR3nt: TGTGCCAGCAGTGCCCCGGGACTAGCGGGAGGCTATGAGCAGTTCTTC
v_gene: TRBV6-5; j_gene: TRBJ2-7; abundance: NA; len: 15; d_gene: TRBD2; CDR3aa: CASHQRTSAFYEQYF; CDR3nt: TGTGCCAGCCACCAGCGGACTAGCGCTTTCTACGAGCAGTACTTC